These T cell receptor beta chains were read from a single sample in a study of a mutant IDH1 vaccine in newly diagnosed glioma. Assay used: immunoSEQ multiplex PCR; TCRdb lists only in-frame clones, some missing. The sample gives 35,000 to 50,000 clones, about 91% of which show up once; approximately 4.1% is in the top ten. These receptors are not linked to any known antigen. The input for sequencing was PBMCs, taken from a glioma patient whose treatment included an IDH1 peptide vaccine. All receptors come from a man in his fifties with glioma. Each CDR3 is given with its conserved first and last residue. A D gene is named only where the DNA matches it firmly. For some rows the clone size is stated as once, few or many, or as a class when expanded; others skip it.

d_call	clone_size	j_call	v_call	cdr3_aa	cdr3_nt
TRBD2	.	TRBJ2-5	TRBV2	CASSPPGAGGRETQYF	TGTGCCAGCTCCCCTCCAGGAGCGGGAGGGCGAGAGACCCAGTACTTC
.	.	TRBJ2-1	TRBV19	CATSYGGATYNEQFF	TGTGCCACCTCCTATGGGGGAGCGACCTACAATGAGCAGTTCTTC
.	.	TRBJ1-2	TRBV28	CASSLGPPFGYTF	TGTGCCAGCAGTTTGGGGCCGCCTTTTGGCTACACCTTC
.	.	TRBJ1-2	TRBV6-6	CASSPASGFYGYTF	TGTGCCAGCAGCCCCGCCAGCGGATTCTATGGCTACACCTTC
.	once	TRBJ2-7	TRBV4-3	CASSPTTWGETYEQYF	TGCGCCAGCAGCCCTACGACGTGGGGGGAAACCTACGAGCAGTACTTC
.	.	TRBJ2-5	TRBV7-9	CASRGVGARVETQYF	TGTGCCAGCAGGGGAGTGGGGGCGCGTGTAGAGACCCAGTACTTC
.	.	TRBJ2-3	TRBV7-9	CASSSLADTQYF	TGTGCCAGCAGCTCCTTAGCGGATACGCAGTATTTT
TRBD1	.	TRBJ1-1	TRBV6-6	CASSRQGSTEAFF	TGTGCCAGCAGCCGACAGGGGAGCACTGAAGCTTTCTTT
.	.	TRBJ2-7	TRBV5-5	CASSLTGTTYEQYF	TGTGCCAGCAGCTTGACAGGTACTACCTACGAGCAGTACTTC
TRBD2	.	TRBJ2-3	TRBV5-1	CASSLAWLSGGRGRNTDTQYF	TGCGCCAGCAGCTTGGCCTGGCTTTCTGGCGGGAGGGGCCGGAACACAGATACGCAGTATTTT
.	.	TRBJ2-7	TRBV30	CAWSAGSLYEQYF	TGTGCCTGGAGCGCGGGGAGCCTATACGAGCAGTACTTC
.	.	TRBJ2-2	TRBV4-3	CASSQPHGAVGELFF	TGCGCCAGCAGCCAACCACACGGGGCGGTGGGGGAGCTGTTTTTT
.	.	TRBJ2-7	TRBV19	CASSITLTGYEQYF	TGTGCCAGTAGTATAACTCTGACAGGCTACGAGCAGTACTTC
.	.	TRBJ1-2	TRBV13	CASSLGGAYGYTF	TGTGCCAGCAGCTTAGGAGGGGCCTATGGCTACACCTTC
TRBD2	.	TRBJ2-3	TRBV7-2	CASRLRTSPQYF	TGTGCCAGCAGACTGCGGACTAGCCCGCAGTATTTT
.	.	TRBJ2-7	TRBV14	CASSRTVVYEQYF	TGTGCCAGCAGTCGGACGGTGGTCTACGAGCAGTACTTC
.	.	TRBJ2-7	TRBV30	CAWTAEGIRGEQYF	TGTGCCTGGACCGCCGAGGGAATCAGGGGCGAGCAGTACTTC